The clone carrying this T cell receptor (beta chain) occurred many times. TCR beta CDR3 regions were amplified from RNA. First-round RT-PCR targeting the TCR CDR3 was performed with the HTBI primer set. TCRdb ran MiXCR on the multiplex PCR reads and lists one entry per CDR3 protein. The table lists fewer than 350,000 distinct CDR3 sequences, 13% to 15% of them singletons. These data are taken from a study of T cells in Graves' hyperthyroidism and ophthalmopathy. V trimming: 7 bases; J trimming: 1 base; junction bases outside the gene matches: 13. In germline, CDR1 is DFQATT, CDR2 SNEGSKA (reference sequence). This CDR3 comprises 16 residues.

This TCR came from a woman aged 45-60 years with Graves' hyperthyroidism that later progressed to Graves' ophthalmopathy. The sample was blood. The chain employs TRBV20-1 and TRBJ2-4; TRBD2 matches at 7 bases. CDR3 in DNA: TGCAGTGTTCTTGACTCGCAAGCGGGGGCCAAAAACATTCAGTACTTC. Amino acid sequence: CSVLDSQAGAKNIQYF.